A single T cell receptor (beta chain) is shown here with its context. This entry belongs to a study of blood T cell repertoires in COVID-19. In the study overall: Samples taken during acute and convalescent COVID-19 were collected in the United States, Italy and Spain. T cells, B-cell-depleted T cells, or PBMCs supplied cDNA or gDNA.

In the original processing: Amplification from reference gene primers served as the basis for estimated nucleated cell counts. Generated by immunoSEQ multiplex PCR, the TCRdb table keeps only in-frame clones and is missing some. V, J and clone size reflect that table, while D and trimming were determined from the DNA. The sample shows some 120,000 clones, 79% of them seen only once. This TCR derives from a middle-aged man with active or convalescent COVID-19. The sample taken for sequencing was peripheral blood.

The CDR3 DNA is TGCAGCGTAGGTGCTTTGGAGAGCGGTTCCTACGAGCAGTACTTC. It translates to CSVGALESGSYEQYF. The rearrangement links TRBV29-1 to TRBJ2-7; maybe TRBD2 (5 bases). Trimming cost V 6 bases and J 1 base, with 19 bases left between them. This CDR3 comprises 15 residues. Germline lookup yields CDR1 SQVTM and CDR2 ANQGSEA.